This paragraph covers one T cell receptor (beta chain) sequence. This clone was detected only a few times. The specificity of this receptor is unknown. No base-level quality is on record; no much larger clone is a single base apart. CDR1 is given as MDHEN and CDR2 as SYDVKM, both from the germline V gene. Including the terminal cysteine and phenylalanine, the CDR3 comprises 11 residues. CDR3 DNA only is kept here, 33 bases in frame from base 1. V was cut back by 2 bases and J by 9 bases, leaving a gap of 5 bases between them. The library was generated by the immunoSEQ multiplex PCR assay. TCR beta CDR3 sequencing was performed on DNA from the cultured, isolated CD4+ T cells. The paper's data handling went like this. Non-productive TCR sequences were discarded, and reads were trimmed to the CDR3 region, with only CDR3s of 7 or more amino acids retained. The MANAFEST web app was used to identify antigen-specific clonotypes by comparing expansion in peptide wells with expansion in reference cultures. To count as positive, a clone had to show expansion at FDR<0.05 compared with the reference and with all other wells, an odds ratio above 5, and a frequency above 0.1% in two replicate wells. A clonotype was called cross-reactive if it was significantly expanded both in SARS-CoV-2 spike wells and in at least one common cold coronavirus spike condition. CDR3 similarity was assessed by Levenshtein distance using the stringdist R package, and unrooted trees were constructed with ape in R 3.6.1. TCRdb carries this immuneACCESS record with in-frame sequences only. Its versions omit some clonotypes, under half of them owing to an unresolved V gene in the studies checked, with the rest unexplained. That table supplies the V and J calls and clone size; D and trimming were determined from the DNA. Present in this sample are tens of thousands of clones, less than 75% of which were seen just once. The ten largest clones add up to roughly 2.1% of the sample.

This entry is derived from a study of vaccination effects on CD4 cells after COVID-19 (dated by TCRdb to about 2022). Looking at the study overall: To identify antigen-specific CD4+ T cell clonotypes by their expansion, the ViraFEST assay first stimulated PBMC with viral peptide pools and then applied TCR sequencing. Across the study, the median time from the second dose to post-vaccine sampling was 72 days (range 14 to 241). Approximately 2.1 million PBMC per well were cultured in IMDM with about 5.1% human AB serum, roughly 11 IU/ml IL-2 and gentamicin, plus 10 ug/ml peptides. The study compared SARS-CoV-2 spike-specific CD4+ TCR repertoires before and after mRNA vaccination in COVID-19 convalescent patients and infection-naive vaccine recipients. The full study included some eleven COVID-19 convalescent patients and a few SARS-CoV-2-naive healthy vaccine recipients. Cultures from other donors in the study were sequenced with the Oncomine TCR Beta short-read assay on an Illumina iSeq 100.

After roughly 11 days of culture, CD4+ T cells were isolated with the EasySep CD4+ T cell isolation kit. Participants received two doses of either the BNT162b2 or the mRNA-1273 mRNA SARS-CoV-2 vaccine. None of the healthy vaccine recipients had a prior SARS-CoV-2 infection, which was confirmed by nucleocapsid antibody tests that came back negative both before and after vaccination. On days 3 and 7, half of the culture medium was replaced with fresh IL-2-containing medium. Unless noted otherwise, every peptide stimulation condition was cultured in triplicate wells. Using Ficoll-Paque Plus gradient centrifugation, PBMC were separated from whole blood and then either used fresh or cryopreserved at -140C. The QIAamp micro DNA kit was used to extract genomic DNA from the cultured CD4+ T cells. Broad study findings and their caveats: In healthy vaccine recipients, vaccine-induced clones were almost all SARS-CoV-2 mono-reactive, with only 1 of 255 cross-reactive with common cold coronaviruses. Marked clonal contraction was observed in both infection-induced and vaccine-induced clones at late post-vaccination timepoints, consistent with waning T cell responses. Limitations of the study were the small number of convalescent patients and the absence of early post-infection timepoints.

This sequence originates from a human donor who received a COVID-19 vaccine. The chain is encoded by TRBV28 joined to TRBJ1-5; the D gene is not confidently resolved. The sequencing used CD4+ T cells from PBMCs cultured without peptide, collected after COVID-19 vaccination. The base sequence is TGTGCCAGCAGTTTAAACTCGCCCCAGCATTTT. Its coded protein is CASSLNSPQHF.